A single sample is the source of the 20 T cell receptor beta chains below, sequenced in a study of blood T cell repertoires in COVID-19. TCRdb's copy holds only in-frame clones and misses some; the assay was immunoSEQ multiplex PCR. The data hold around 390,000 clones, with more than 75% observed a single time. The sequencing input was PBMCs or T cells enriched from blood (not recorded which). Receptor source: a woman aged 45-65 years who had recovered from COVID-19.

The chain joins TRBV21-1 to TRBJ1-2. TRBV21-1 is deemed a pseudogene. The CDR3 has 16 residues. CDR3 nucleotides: TGTGCCAGCAGCGAGACGGGTTGGCCACATCACTATGGCTACACCTTC. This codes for CASSETGWPHHYGYTF.

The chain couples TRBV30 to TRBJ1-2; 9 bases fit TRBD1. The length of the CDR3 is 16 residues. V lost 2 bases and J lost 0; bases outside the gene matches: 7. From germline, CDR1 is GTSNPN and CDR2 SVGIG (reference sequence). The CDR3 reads CAWSPDRGASNYGYTF. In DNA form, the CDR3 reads TGTGCCTGGAGTCCCGACAGGGGGGCGTCTAACTATGGCTACACCTTC.

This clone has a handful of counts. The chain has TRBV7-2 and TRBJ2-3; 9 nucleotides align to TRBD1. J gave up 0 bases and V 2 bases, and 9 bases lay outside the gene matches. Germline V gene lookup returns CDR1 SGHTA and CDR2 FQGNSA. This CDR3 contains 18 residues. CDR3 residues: CASSLTFAGTGSTDTQYF. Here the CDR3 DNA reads TGTGCCAGCAGCTTAACATTTGCGGGGACAGGGAGCACAGATACGCAGTATTTT.

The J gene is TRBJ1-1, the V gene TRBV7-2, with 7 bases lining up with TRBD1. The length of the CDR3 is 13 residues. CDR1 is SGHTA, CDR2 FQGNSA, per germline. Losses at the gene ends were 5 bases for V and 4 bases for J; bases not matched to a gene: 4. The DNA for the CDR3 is TGTGCCAGCAGCATCGACAGGGTCACTGAAGCTTTCTTT. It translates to CASSIDRVTEAFF.

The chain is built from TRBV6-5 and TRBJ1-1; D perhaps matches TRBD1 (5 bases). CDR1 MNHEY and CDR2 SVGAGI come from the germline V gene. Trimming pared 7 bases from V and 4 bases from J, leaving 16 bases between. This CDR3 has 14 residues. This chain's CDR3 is CASTLGGPGTEAFF. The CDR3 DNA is TGTGCCAGCACCCTGGGGGGTCCGGGCACTGAAGCTTTCTTT.

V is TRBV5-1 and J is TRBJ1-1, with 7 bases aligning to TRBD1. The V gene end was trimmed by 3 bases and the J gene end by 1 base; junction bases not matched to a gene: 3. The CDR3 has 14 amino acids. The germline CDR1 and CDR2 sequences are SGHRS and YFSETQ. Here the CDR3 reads CASSSGQKNTEAFF. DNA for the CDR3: TGCGCCAGCAGCTCGGGACAGAAGAACACTGAAGCTTTCTTT.

Here the CDR3 reads CASSEGVGQGNENIQYF. The CDR3 DNA reads as TGTGCCAGCAGTGAAGGTGTGGGACAGGGTAATGAAAACATTCAGTACTTC. V usage is TRBV2 and J usage is TRBJ2-4; 9 nucleotides match TRBD1. V was pared by 1 base and J by 5 bases, with 9 bases of the junction left unmatched. Germline V CDR1 and CDR2: SNHLY, FYNNEI. The CDR3 is made up of 17 amino acids.

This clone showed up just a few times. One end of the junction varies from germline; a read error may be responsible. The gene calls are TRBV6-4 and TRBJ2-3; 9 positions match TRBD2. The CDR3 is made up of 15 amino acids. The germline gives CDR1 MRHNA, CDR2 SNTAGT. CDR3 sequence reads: CASRDLAGGTDTQYF. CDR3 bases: TGTGCCAGCAGAGACTTAGCGGGGGGCACAGATACGCAGTATTTT.

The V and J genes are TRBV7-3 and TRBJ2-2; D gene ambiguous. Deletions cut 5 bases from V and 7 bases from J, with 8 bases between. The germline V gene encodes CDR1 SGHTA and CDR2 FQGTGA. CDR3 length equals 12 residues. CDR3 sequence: CASSATGGELFF. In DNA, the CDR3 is TGTGCCAGCAGCGCTACCGGCGGGGAGCTGTTTTTT.

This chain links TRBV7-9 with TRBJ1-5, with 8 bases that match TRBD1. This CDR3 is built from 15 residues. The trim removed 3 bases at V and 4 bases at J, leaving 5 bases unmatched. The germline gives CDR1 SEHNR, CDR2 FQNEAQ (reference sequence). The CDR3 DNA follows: TGTGCCAGCAGCTTCGCCGGGACAGGAAATCAGCCCCAGCATTTT. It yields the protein CASSFAGTGNQPQHF.

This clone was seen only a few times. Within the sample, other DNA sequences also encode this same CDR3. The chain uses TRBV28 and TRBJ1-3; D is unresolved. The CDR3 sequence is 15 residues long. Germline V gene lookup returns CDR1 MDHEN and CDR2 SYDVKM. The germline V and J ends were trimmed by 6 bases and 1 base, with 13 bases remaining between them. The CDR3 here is CASSPPGLSGNTIYF. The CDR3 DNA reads TGTGCCAGCAGCCCGCCAGGATTATCTGGAAACACCATATATTTT. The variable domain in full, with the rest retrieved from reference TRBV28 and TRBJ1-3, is DVKVTQSSRYLVKRTGEKVFLECVQDMDHENMFWYRQDPGLGLRLIYFSYDVKMKEKGDIPEGYSVSREKKERFSLILESASTNQTSMYLCASSPPGLSGNTIYFGEGSWLTVV.

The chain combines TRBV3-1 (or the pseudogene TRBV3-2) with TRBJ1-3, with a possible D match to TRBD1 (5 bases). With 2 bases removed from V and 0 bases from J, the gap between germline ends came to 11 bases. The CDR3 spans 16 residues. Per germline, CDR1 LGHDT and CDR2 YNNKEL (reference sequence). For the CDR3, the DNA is TGTGCCAGCAGCCAAACAGGCGAGTTCTCTGGAAACACCATATATTTT. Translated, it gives CASSQTGEFSGNTIYF.

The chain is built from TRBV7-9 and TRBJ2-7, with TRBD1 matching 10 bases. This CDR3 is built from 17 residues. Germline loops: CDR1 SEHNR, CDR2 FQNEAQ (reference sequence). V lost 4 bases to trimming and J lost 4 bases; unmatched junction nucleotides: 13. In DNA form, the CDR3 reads TGTGCCAGCAGCTCAAACCTAGGGGACAGGGGTTCTTACGAGCAGTACTTC. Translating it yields CASSSNLGDRGSYEQYF.

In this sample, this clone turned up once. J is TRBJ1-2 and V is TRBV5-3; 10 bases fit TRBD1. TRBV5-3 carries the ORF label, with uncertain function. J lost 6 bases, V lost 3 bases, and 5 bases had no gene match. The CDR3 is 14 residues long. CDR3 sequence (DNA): TGTGCCAGAAGCTGTCACGGGACAGGGGATGGCTACACCTTC. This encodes CARSCHGTGDGYTF.

CDR3 amino acids: CASSLVVGGSGNTIYF. Written as DNA, the CDR3 is TGTGCCAGCTCACTCGTCGTGGGGGGTTCTGGAAACACCATATATTTT. The gene calls are TRBV18 and TRBJ1-3; possible D gene TRBD1, 5 bases. The CDR3 contains 16 residues. Germline values: CDR1 KGHSH, CDR2 LQKENI. Between the trimmed V and J ends, which lost 4 bases and 1 base, there was a span of 14 bases.

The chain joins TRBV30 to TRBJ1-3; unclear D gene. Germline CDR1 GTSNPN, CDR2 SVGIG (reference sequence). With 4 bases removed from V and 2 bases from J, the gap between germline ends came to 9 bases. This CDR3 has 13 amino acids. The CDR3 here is CAWTRGPGNTIYF. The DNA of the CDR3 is TGTGCCTGGACCCGGGGTCCTGGAAACACCATATATTTT.

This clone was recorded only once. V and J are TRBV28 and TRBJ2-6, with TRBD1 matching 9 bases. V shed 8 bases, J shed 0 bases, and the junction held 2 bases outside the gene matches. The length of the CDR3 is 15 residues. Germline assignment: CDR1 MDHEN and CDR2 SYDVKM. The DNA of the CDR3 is TGTGCCAGCCAGACAGGGGGCTCTGGGGCCAACGTCCTGACTTTC. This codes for CASQTGGSGANVLTF.

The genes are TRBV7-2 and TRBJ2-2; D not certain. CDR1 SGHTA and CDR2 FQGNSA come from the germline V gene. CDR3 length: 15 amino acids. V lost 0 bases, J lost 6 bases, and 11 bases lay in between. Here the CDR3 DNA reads TGTGCCAGCAGCTTAGCAGGTCGGGTGTCCGGGGAGCTGTTTTTT. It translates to CASSLAGRVSGELFF. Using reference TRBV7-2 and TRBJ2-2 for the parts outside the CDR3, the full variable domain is GAGVSQSPSNKVTEKGKDVELRCDPISGHTALYWYRQSLGQGLEFLIYFQGNSAPDKSGLPSDRFSAERTGGSVSTLTIQRTQQEDSAVYLCASSLAGRVSGELFFGEGSRLTVL.

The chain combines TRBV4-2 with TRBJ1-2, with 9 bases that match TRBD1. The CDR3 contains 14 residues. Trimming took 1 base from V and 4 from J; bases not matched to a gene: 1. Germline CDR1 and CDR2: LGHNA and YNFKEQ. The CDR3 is CASSQGDRAYGYTF. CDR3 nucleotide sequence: TGTGCCAGCAGCCAAGGGGACAGGGCCTATGGCTACACCTTC.

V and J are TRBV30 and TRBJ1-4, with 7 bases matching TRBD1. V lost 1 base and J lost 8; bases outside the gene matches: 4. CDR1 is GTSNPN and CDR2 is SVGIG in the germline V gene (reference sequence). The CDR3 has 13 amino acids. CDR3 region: CAWSGQGGEKLFF. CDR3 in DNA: TGTGCCTGGAGTGGACAGGGCGGAGAAAAACTGTTTTTT.